This T cell receptor (beta chain) was profiled in a study of shared clonotypes between healthy human individuals. Study-wide results and limits: Non-shared clonotypes had lower generation probabilities than those shared by all four donors.

About this clone: The antigen remains undetermined.

Produced via immunoSEQ multiplex PCR; TCRdb's table is partial and in-frame only. The sample lists 2 million to 2.5 million clones; about 92% were seen once. Trimming cost V 2 bases and J 4 bases; bases outside gene matches: 1. The CDR3 runs 14 residues. The V gene's germline CDR1 is SGHVS and CDR2 FNYEAQ. This receptor was taken from a man aged 18 to 35 in good health. Some clones in this sample may be carry-over from other donors' samples. This chain joins TRBV7-6 and TRBJ2-2; 7 positions match TRBD1. The sequenced sample was naive CD4+ T cells from PBMCs. This sample's subset: CD45RA+ positively selected. The DNA for the CDR3 is TGTGCCAGCAGCTTAAACAGGGGCACCGGGGAGCTGTTTTTT. It encodes CASSLNRGTGELFF.